These 3 T cell receptor beta chains were sequenced from one sample in a study of blood T cell repertoires in COVID-19 (dated by TCRdb to the early 2020s). Receptor libraries were prepared by the immunoSEQ multiplex PCR assay. TCRdb re-hosts the immuneACCESS table, in-frame sequences only. Its copies lack some clones; in the studies checked, an unresolved V gene accounts for under half of them, and the cause for the rest is not known. Within this sample are some 50,000 clones, with around four fifths of them counted one time only. The biggest ten clones account for 2.6% of the sample. Sequencing was carried out using peripheral blood. All receptors come from a man between 50 and 59 years old with acute or convalescent COVID-19.

V is TRBV11-2 and J is TRBJ1-3; tentatively, D is TRBD1 (5 bases). V was clipped by 7 bases and J by 0 bases, with 19 bases between them. From germline, CDR1 is SGHAT and CDR2 FQNNGV. The CDR3 consists of 17 residues. The CDR3 spells CASTGGTSGSSGNTIYF. The DNA of the CDR3 is TGTGCCAGCACCGGAGGGACTTCCGGGAGCTCTGGAAACACCATATATTTT.

The chain links TRBV29-1 to TRBJ2-7, with TRBD1 matching 7 bases. In germline, CDR1 is SQVTM, CDR2 ANQGSEA. This CDR3 region has 13 residues. V was clipped by 4 bases and J by 3 bases; unmatched bases: 6. DNA for the CDR3: TGCAGCGTTGCAGCCGGGACAGACTACGAGCAGTACTTC. As protein: CSVAAGTDYEQYF.

The chain has TRBV5-6 and TRBJ2-7; maybe TRBD1 (5 bases). CDR3 length equals 12 residues. Germline CDR1 is SGHDT and CDR2 is YYEEEE. V lost 1 base and J lost 6, with 8 bases in between. CDR3 sequence reads: CASSLQGLEQYF. CDR3 DNA sequence: TGTGCCAGCAGCTTGCAGGGCCTCGAGCAGTACTTC.